This TCR beta chain was captured in a study of blood T cell repertoires in COVID-19. The assay was immunoSEQ multiplex PCR, and TCRdb's table has in-frame clones only and misses some. Counted here are approximately 320,000 clones, roughly 90% occurring once; the ten biggest clones make up approximately 9%. V lost 6 bases to trimming and J lost 2 bases, with 14 bases between them. This CDR3 region has 16 residues. Germline CDR1 MDHEN, CDR2 SYDVKM. The chain has TRBV28 and TRBJ1-6; a possible D gene is TRBD1 (6 bases). The sample taken for sequencing was PBMCs or T cells enriched from blood (not recorded which). This clonotype was sampled from a woman aged 18-30 years who had recovered from COVID-19. The CDR3 DNA reads as TGTGCCAGCAGAGGAGGGGAGGGGGCCTATAATTCACCCCTCCACTTT. Its translation is CASRGGEGAYNSPLHF.